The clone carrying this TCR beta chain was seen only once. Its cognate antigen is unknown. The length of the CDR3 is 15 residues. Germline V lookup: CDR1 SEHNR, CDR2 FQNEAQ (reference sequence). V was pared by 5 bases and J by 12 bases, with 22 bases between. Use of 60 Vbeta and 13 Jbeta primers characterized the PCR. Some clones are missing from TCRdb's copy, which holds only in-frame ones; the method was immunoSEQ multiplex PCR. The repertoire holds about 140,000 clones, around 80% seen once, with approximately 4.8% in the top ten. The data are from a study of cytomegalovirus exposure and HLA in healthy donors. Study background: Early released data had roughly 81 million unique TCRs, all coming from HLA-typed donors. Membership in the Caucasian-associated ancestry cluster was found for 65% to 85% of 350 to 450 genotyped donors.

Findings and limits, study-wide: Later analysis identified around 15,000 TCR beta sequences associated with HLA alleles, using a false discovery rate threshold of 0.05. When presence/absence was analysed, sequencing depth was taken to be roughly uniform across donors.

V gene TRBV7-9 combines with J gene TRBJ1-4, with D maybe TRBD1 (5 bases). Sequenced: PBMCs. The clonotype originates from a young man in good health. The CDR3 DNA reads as TGTGCCAGCAGCCGGGTCGGGCAGGGCCGAGGAGAACTGTTTTTT. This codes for CASSRVGQGRGELFF.